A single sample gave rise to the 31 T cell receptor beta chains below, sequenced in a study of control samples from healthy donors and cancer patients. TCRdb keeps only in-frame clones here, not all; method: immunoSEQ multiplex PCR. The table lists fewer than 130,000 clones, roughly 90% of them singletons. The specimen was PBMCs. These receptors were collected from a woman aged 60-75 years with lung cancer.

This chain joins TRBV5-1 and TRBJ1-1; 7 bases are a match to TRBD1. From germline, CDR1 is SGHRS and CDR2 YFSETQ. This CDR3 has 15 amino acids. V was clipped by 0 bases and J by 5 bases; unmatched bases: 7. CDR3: CASSLGQGLDTEAFF. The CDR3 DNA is TGCGCCAGCAGCTTGGGACAGGGCTTGGATACTGAAGCTTTCTTT.

CDR3: CAWSTSYNSPLHF. The CDR3 nucleotides are TGTGCCTGGAGTACCTCCTATAATTCACCCCTCCACTTT. The V and J genes are TRBV30 and TRBJ1-6; D is unresolved. This CDR3 region has 13 residues. Trimming left V 2 bases short and J 0 bases short, with 2 bases between. Germline CDR1 GTSNPN, CDR2 SVGIG (reference sequence).

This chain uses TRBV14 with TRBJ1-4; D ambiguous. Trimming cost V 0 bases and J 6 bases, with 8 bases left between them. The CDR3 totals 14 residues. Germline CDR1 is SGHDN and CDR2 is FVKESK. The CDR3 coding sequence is TGTGCCAGCAGCCAAGAAAGAATCTATGAAAAACTGTTTTTT. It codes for CASSQERIYEKLFF.

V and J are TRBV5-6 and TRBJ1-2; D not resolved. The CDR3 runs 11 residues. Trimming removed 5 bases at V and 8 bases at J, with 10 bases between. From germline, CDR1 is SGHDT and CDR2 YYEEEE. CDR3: CASSSKWGYTF. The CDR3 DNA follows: TGTGCCAGCAGTTCTAAGTGGGGCTACACCTTC.

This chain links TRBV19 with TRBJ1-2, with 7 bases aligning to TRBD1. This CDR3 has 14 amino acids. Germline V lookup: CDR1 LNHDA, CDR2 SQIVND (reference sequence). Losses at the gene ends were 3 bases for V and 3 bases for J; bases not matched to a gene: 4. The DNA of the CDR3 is TGTGCCAGTAGTATGTATGGGACAGACTATGGCTACACCTTC. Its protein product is CASSMYGTDYGYTF.

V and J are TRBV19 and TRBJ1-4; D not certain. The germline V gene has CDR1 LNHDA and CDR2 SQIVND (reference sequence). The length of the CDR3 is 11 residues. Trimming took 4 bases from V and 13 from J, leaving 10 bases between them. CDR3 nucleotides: TGTGCCAGTAGTACAGAGGGAGGACTGTTTTTT. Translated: CASSTEGGLFF.

The CDR3 DNA is TGTGCCAGCAGCCCCAGGGGGCTTAACACCGGGGAGCTGTTTTTT. Protein sequence: CASSPRGLNTGELFF. The rearrangement joins TRBV6-5 to TRBJ2-2, with 8 bases identical to TRBD1. Looked up from germline, CDR1 is MNHEY and CDR2 is SVGAGI. This CDR3 comprises 15 residues. Trimming removed 6 bases from V and 2 bases from J; junction bases left unmatched: 5.

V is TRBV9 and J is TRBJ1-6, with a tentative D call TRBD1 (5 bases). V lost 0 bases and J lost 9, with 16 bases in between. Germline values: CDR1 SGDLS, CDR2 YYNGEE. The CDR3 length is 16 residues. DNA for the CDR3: TGTGCCAGCAGCGTAGATGACAGCGGTATAGGTTCACCCCTCCACTTT. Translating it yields CASSVDDSGIGSPLHF.

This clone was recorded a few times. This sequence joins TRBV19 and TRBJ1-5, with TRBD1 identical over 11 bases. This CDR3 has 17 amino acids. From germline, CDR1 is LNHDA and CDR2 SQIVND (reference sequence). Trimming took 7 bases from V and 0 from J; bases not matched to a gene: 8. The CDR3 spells CASTSGQGAVSNQPQHF. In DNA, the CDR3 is TGTGCCAGTACCAGCGGACAGGGGGCGGTTAGCAATCAGCCCCAGCATTTT. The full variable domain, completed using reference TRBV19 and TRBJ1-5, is DGGITQSPKYLFRKEGQNVTLSCEQNLNHDAMYWYRQDPGQGLRLIYYSQIVNDFQKGDIAEGYSVSREKKESFPLTVTSAQKNPTAFYLCASTSGQGAVSNQPQHFGDGTRLSIL.

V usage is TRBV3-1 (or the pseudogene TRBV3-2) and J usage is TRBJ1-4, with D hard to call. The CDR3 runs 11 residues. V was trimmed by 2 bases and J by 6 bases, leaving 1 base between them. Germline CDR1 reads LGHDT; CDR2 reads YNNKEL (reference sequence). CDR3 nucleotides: TGTGCCAGCAGCCAATATGAAAAACTGTTTTTT. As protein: CASSQYEKLFF.

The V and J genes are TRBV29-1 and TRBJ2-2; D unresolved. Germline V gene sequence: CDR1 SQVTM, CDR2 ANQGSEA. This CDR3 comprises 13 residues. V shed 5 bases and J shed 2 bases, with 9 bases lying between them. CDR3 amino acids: CSVLVKNTGELFF. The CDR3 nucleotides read TGCAGCGTTTTAGTTAAAAACACCGGGGAGCTGTTTTTT.

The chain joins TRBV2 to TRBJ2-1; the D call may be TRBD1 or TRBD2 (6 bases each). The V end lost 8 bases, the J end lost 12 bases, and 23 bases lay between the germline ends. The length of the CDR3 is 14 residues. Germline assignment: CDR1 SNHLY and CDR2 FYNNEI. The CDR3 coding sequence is TGTGCCAGCTTTGGGGGCTGGGGGTTGGAGGGGCAGTTCTTC. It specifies CASFGGWGLEGQFF. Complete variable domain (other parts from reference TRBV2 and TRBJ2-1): EPEVTQTPSHQVTQMGQEVILRCVPISNHLYFYWYRQILGQKVEFLVSFYNNEISEKSEIFDDQFSVERPDGSNFTLKIRSTKLEDSAMYFCASFGGWGLEGQFFGPGTRLTVL.

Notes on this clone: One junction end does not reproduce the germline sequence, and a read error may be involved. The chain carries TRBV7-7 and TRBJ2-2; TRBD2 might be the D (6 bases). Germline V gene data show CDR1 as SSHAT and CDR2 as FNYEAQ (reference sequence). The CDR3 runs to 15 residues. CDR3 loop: CASSSGGANTGELFF. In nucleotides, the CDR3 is TGTGCTAGCAGCTCAGGCGGGGCCAACACCGGGGAGCTGTTTTTT.

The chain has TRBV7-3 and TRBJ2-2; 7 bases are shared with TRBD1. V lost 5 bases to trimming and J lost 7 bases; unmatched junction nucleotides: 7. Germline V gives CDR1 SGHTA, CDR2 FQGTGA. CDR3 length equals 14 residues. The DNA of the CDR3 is TGTGCCAGCAGCCCAACTCAGGGGGTCGGGGAGCTGTTTTTT. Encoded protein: CASSPTQGVGELFF.

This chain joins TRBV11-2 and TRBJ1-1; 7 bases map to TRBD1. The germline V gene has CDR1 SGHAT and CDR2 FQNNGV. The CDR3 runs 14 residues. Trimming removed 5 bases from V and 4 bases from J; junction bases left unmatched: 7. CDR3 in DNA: TGTGCCAGCAGCCCATCGACAGGGACCACTGAAGCTTTCTTT. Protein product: CASSPSTGTTEAFF.

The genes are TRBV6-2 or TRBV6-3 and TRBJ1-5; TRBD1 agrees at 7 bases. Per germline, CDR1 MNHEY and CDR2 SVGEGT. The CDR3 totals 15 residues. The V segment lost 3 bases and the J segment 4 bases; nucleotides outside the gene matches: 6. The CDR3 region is CASSYLPGGNQPQHF. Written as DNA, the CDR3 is TGTGCCAGCAGTTATCTCCCAGGGGGAAATCAGCCCCAGCATTTT.

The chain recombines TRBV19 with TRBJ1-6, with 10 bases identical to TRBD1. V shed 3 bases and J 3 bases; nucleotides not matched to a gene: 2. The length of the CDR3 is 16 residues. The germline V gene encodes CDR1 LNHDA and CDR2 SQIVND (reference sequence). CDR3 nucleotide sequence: TGTGCCAGTAGTATCCGGGACAGGGGCTATAATTCACCCCTCCACTTT. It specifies CASSIRDRGYNSPLHF.

The CDR3 reads CASSLTMNTEAFF. In DNA form, the CDR3 reads TGTGCCAGCAGCTTAACAATGAACACTGAAGCTTTCTTT. The chain recombines TRBV7-3 with TRBJ1-1; unclear D gene. Per germline, CDR1 SGHTA and CDR2 FQGTGA. The V end lost 0 bases, the J end lost 0 bases, and 2 bases lay between the germline ends. This CDR3 comprises 13 residues.

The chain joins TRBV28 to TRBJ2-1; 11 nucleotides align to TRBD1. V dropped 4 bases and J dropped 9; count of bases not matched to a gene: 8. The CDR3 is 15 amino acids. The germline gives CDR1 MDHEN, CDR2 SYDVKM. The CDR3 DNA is TGTGCCAGCAGTTCAGGACAGGGGGCCCTATCTGAGCAGTTCTTC. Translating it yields CASSSGQGALSEQFF.

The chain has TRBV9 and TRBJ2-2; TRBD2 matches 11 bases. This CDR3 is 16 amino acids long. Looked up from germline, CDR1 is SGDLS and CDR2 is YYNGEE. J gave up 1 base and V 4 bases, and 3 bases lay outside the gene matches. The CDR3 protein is CASSQGTSGNTGELFF. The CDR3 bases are TGTGCCAGCAGCCAGGGGACTAGCGGGAACACCGGGGAGCTGTTTTTT.

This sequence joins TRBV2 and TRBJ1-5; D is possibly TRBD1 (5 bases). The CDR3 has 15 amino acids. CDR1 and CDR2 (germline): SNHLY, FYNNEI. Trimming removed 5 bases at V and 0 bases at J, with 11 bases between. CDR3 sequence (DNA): TGTGCCAGCAGTATTGGGACGGCTAGCAATCAGCCCCAGCATTTT. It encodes CASSIGTASNQPQHF.

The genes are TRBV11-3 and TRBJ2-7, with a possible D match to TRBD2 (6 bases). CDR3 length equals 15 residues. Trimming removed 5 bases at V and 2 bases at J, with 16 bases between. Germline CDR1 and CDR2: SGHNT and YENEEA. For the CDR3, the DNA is TGTGCCAGCAGCCCTCTGGGGGACTCGGCCTACGAGCAGTACTTC. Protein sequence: CASSPLGDSAYEQYF.

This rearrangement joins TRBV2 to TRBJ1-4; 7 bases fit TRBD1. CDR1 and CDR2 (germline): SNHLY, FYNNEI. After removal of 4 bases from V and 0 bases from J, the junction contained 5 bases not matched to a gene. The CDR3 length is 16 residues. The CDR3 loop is CASSGQGITTNEKLFF. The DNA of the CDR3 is TGTGCCAGCAGTGGACAGGGAATCACAACTAATGAAAAACTGTTTTTT.

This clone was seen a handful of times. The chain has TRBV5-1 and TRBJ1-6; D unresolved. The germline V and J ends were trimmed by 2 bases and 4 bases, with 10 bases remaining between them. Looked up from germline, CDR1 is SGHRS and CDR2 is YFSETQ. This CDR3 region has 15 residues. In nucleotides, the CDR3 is TGCGCCAGCAGCTTCGACCAGGTATATAATTCACCCCTCCACTTT. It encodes CASSFDQVYNSPLHF.

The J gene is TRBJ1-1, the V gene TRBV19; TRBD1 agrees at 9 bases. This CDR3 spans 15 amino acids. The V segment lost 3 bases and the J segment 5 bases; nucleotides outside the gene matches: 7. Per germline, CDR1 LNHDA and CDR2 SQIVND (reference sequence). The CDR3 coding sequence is TGTGCCAGTAGTATGGGGGGACAGGGCGTAACTGAAGCTTTCTTT. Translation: CASSMGGQGVTEAFF.

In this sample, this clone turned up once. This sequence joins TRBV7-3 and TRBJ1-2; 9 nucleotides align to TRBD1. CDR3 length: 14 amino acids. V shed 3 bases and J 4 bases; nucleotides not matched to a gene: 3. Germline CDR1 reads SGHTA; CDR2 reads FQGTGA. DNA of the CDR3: TGTGCCAGCAGCTTCGGGGACAGGGCCTATGGCTACACCTTC. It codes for CASSFGDRAYGYTF.

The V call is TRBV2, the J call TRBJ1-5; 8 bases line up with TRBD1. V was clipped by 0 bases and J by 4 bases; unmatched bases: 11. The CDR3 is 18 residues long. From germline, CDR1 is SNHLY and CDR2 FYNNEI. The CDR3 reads CASSEAGTGQGRNQPQHF. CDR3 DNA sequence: TGTGCCAGCAGTGAAGCCGGTACAGGACAGGGTAGAAATCAGCCCCAGCATTTT.

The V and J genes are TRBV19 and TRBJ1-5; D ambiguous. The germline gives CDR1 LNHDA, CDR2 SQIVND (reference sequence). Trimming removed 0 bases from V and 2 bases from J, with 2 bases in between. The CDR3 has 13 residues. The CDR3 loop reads CASSIEGNQPQHF. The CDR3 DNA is TGTGCCAGTAGTATAGAAGGCAATCAGCCCCAGCATTTT.

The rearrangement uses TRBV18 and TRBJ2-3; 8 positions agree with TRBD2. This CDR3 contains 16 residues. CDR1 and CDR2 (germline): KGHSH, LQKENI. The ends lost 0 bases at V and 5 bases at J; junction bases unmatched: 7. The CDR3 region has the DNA TGTGCCAGCTCACCACCGAGGTCGGGGGGGCAAGATACGCAGTATTTT. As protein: CASSPPRSGGQDTQYF.

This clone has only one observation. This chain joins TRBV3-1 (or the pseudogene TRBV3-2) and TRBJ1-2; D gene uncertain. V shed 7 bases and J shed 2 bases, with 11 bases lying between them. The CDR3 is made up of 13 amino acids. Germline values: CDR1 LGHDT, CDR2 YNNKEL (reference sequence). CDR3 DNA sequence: TGTGCCAGCACCTTGTCGGGGAACTATGGCTACACCTTC. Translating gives CASTLSGNYGYTF.

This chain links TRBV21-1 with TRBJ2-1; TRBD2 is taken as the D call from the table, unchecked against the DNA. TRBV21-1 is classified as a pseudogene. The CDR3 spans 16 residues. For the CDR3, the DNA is TGTGCCAGCAGCAAAGTTCCTCGGACTAGCGGCAATGAGCAGTTCTTC. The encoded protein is CASSKVPRTSGNEQFF.